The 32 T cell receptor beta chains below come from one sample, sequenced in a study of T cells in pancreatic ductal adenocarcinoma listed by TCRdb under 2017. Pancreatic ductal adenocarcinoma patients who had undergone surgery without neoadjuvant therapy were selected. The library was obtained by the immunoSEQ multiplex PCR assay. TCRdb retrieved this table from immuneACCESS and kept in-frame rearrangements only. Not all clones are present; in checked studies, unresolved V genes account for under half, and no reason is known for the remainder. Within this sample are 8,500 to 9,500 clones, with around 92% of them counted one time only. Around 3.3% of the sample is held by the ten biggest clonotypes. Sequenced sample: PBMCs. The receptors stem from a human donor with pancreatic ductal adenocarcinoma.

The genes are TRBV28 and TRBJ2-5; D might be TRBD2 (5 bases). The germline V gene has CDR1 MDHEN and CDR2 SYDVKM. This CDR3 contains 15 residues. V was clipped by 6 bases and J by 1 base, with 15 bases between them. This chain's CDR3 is CASSHTRDTQETQYF. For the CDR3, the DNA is TGTGCCAGCAGCCACACCCGGGATACCCAAGAGACCCAGTACTTC. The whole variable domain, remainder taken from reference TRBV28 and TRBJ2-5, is DVKVTQSSRYLVKRTGEKVFLECVQDMDHENMFWYRQDPGLGLRLIYFSYDVKMKEKGDIPEGYSVSREKKERFSLILESASTNQTSMYLCASSHTRDTQETQYFGPGTRLLVL.

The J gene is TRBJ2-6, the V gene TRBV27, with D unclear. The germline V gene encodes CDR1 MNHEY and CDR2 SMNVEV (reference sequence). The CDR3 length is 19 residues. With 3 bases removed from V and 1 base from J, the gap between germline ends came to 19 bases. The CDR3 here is CASSLRDSPRVSGANVLTF. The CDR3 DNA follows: TGTGCCAGCAGTTTGCGCGATAGTCCACGGGTGTCTGGGGCCAACGTCCTGACTTTC.

The CDR3 DNA follows: TGTGCCAGCAAGCATCCGGGCGGGCGGTACAATGAGCAGTTCTTC. Its protein is CASKHPGGRYNEQFF. J is TRBJ2-1 and V is TRBV11-3; the D gene is possibly TRBD2 (5 bases). This CDR3 comprises 15 residues. Trimming shortened V by 7 bases and J by 4 bases, and 17 bases separated the two germline ends. CDR1 and CDR2 from the germline V gene are SGHNT and YENEEA.

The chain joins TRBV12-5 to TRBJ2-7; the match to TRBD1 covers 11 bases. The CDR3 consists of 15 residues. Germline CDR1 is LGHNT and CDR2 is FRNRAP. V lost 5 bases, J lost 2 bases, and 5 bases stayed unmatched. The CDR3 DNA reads TGTGCTAGTGGTCCGCCGGGACAGGGGGCCTACGAGCAGTACTTC. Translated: CASGPPGQGAYEQYF.

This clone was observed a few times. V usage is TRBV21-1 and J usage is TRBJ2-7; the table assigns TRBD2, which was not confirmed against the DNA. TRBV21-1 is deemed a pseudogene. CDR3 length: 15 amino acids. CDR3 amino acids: CASSKNAGEWEEQYF. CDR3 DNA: TGTGCCAGCAGCAAAAATGCGGGGGAATGGGAGGAGCAGTACTTC.

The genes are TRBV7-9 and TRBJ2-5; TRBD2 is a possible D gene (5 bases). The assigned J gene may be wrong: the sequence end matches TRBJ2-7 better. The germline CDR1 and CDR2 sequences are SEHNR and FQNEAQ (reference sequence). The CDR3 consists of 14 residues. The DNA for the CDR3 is TGTGCCAGCAGCGGAGGTGGAGCCGTGGGCGAGCAGTACTTC. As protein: CASSGGGAVGEQYF.

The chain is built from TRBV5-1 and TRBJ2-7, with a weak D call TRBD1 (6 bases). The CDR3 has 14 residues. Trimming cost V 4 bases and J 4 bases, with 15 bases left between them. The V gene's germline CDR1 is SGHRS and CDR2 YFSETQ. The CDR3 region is CASSPRQDPYEQYF. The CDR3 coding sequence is TGCGCCAGCAGCCCCAGACAGGATCCATACGAGCAGTACTTC. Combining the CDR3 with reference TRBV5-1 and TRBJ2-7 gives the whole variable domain KAGVTQTPRYLIKTRGQQVTLSCSPISGHRSVSWYQQTPGQGLQFLFEYFSETQRNKGNFPGRFSGRQFSNSRSEMNVSTLELGDSALYLCASSPRQDPYEQYFGPGTRLTVT.

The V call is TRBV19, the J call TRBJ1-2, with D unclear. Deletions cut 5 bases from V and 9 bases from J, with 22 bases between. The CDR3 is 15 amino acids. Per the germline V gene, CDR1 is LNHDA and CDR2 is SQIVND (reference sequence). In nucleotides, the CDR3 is TGTGCCAGTAGTTATATCCCCGAGGAGGGAACGCGCTACACCTTC. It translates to CASSYIPEEGTRYTF.

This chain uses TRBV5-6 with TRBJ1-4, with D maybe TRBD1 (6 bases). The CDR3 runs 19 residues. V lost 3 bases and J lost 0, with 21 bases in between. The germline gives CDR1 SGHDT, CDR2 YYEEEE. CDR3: CASSSTGSAGGPTNEKLFF. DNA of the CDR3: TGTGCCAGCAGCTCCACAGGGTCCGCGGGAGGTCCAACTAATGAAAAACTGTTTTTT.

The chain's CDR3 is CASSSRQTGNTEAFF. The CDR3 coding sequence is TGTGCCAGCAGTTCCCGCCAGACAGGGAACACTGAAGCTTTCTTT. The genes are TRBV6-6 and TRBJ1-1; weak D call: TRBD1 (6 bases). CDR3 length equals 15 residues. CDR1 and CDR2 (germline): MNHNY, SVGAGI (reference sequence). Trimming took off 4 bases at V and 1 base at J, with 13 bases between the two ends.

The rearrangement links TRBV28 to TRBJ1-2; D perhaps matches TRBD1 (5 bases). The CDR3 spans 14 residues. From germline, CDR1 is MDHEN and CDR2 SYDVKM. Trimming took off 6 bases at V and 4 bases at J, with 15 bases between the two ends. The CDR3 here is CASRPGRAPYGYTF. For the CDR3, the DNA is TGTGCCAGCAGACCAGGCAGGGCACCCTATGGCTACACCTTC.

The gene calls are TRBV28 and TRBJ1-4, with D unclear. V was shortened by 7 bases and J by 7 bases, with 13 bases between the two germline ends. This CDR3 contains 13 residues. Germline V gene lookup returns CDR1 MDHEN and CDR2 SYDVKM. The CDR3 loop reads CASTRGSGEKLFF. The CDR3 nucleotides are TGTGCCAGCACCCGGGGTTCTGGTGAAAAACTGTTTTTT. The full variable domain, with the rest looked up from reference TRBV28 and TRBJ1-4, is DVKVTQSSRYLVKRTGEKVFLECVQDMDHENMFWYRQDPGLGLRLIYFSYDVKMKEKGDIPEGYSVSREKKERFSLILESASTNQTSMYLCASTRGSGEKLFFGSGTQLSVL.

CDR3 sequence (DNA): TGTGCCAGCAGCCTACAGGGGGTCTACGAGCAGTACTTC. Protein: CASSLQGVYEQYF. This chain connects TRBV5-4 to TRBJ2-7; 8 nucleotides align to TRBD1. After removal of 4 bases from V and 3 bases from J, the junction contained 3 bases not matched to a gene. The V gene's germline CDR1 is SGHNT and CDR2 YYREEE (reference sequence). The CDR3 contains 13 residues.

Here the CDR3 reads CASSLDRGQETQYF. CDR3 bases: TGTGCCAGCAGCTTAGACAGGGGTCAAGAGACCCAGTACTTC. V and J are TRBV7-2 and TRBJ2-5; the match to TRBD1 covers 7 bases. Germline CDR1 is SGHTA and CDR2 is FQGNSA. Unmatched junction bases numbered 1, after V lost 1 base and J lost 2 bases. The CDR3 sequence is 14 residues long.

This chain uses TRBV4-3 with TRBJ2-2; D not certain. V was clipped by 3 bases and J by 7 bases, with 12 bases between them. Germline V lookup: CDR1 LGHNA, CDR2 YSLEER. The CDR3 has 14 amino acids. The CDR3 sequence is CASSHQRVSGELFF. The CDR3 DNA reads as TGCGCCAGCAGCCACCAACGGGTTAGCGGGGAGCTGTTTTTT.

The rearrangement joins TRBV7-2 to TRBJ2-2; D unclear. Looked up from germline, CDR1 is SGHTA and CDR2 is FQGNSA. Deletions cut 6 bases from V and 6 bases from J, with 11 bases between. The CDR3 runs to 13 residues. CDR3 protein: CASRTRSPGELFF. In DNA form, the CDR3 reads TGTGCCAGCAGGACCCGGAGCCCCGGGGAGCTGTTTTTT.

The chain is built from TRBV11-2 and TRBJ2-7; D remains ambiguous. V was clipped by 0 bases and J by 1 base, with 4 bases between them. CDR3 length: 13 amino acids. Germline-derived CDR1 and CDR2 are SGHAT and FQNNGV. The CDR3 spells CASSLDGSYEQYF. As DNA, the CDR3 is TGTGCCAGCAGCTTAGACGGGTCCTACGAGCAGTACTTC. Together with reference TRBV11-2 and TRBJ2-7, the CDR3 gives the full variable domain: EAGVAQSPRYKIIEKRQSVAFWCNPISGHATLYWYQQILGQGPKLLIQFQNNGVVDDSQLPKDRFSAERLKGVDSTLKIQPAKLEDSAVYLCASSLDGSYEQYFGPGTRLTVT.

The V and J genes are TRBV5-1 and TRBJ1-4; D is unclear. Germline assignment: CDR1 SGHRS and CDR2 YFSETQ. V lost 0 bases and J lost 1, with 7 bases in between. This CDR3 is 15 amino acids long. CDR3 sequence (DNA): TGCGCCAGCAGCTTGGTCGGGAGAACTAATGAAAAACTGTTTTTT. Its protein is CASSLVGRTNEKLFF.

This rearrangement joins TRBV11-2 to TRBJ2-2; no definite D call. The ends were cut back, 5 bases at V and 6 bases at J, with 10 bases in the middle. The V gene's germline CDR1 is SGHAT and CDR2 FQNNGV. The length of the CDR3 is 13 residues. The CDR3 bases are TGTGCCAGCAGCCGAGATTCTGCCGGGGAGCTGTTTTTT. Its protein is CASSRDSAGELFF.

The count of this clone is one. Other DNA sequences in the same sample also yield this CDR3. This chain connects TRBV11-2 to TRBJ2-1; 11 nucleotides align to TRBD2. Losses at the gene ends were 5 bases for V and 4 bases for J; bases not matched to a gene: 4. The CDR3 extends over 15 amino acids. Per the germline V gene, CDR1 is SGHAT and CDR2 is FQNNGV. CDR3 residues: CASSELAGAYNEQFF. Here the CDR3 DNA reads TGTGCCAGCAGCGAACTAGCGGGAGCTTACAATGAGCAGTTCTTC.

The chain's CDR3 is CASSYSFDRADTQYF. DNA of the CDR3: TGTGCCAGCAGTTACTCGTTTGACCGGGCAGATACGCAGTATTTT. This rearrangement joins TRBV6-5 to TRBJ2-3; D remains unclear. The CDR3 length is 15 residues. Germline assignment: CDR1 MNHEY and CDR2 SVGAGI. V was clipped by 0 bases and J by 4 bases, with 11 bases between them.

This chain's CDR3 is CASSQDRGPNTEAFF. The CDR3 DNA is TGTGCCAGCAGCCAAGATAGGGGGCCCAACACTGAAGCTTTCTTT. V gene TRBV4-2 combines with J gene TRBJ1-1; 7 bases fit TRBD1. The germline V gene has CDR1 LGHNA and CDR2 YNFKEQ. J lost 2 bases, V lost 0 bases, and 3 bases had no gene match. The CDR3 is 15 amino acids.

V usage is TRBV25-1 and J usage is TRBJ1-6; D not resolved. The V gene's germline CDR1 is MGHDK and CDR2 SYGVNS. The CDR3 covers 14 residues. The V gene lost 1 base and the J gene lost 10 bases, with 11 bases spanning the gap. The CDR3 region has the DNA TGTGCCAGCAGTGAATTCCGGGGAAGGTCACCCCTCCACTTT. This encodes CASSEFRGRSPLHF.

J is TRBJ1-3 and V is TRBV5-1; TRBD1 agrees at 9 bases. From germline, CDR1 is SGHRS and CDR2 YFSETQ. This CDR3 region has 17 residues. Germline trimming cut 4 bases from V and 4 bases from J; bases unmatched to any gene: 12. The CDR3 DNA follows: TGCGCCAGCAGCGTGGGATACAGGGGGCATGACGGAAACACCATATATTTT. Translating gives CASSVGYRGHDGNTIYF.

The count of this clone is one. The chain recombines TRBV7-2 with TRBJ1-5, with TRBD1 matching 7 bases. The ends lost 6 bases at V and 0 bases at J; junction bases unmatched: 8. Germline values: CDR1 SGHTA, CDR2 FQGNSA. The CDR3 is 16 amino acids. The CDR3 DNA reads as TGTGCCAGCAGTAGGGGGCCCGAGTATAGCAATCAGCCCCAGCATTTT. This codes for CASSRGPEYSNQPQHF. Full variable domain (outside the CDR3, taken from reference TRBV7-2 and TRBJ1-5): GAGVSQSPSNKVTEKGKDVELRCDPISGHTALYWYRQSLGQGLEFLIYFQGNSAPDKSGLPSDRFSAERTGGSVSTLTIQRTQQEDSAVYLCASSRGPEYSNQPQHFGDGTRLSIL.

CDR3 in DNA: TGTGCCAGCAGCTTAGAAGGGGGCGGGAAAGATACGCAGTATTTT. This gives the protein CASSLEGGGKDTQYF. The V and J genes are TRBV5-4 and TRBJ2-3, with D maybe TRBD1 (7 bases). Germline V CDR1 and CDR2: SGHNT, YYREEE (reference sequence). This CDR3 contains 15 residues. Trimming took 2 bases from V and 5 from J, leaving 15 bases between them.

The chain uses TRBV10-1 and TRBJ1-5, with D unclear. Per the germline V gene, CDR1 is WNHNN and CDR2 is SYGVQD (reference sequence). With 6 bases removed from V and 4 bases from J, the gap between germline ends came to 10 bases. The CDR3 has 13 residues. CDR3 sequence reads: CASRRTGNQPQHF. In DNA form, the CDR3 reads TGCGCCAGCAGACGTACGGGGAATCAGCCCCAGCATTTT.

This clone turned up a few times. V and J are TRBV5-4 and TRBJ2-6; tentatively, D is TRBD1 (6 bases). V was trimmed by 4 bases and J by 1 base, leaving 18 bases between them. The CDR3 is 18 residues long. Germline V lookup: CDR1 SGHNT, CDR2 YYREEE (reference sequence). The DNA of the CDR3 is TGTGCCAGCAGCGAAGGACAGAGACTGACTTCTGGGGCCAACGTCCTGACTTTC. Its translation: CASSEGQRLTSGANVLTF. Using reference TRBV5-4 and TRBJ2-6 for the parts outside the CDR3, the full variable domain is ETGVTQSPTHLIKTRGQQVTLRCSSQSGHNTVSWYQQALGQGPQFIFQYYREEENGRGNFPPRFSGLQFPNYSSELNVNALELDDSALYLCASSEGQRLTSGANVLTFGAGSRLTVL.

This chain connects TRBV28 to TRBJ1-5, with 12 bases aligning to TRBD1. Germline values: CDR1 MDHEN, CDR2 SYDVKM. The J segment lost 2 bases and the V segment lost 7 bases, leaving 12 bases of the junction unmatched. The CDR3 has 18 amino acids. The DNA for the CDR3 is TGTGCCAGCATCAGAGGGGGACAGGGGGCGATCGGCAATCAGCCCCAGCATTTT. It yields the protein CASIRGGQGAIGNQPQHF.

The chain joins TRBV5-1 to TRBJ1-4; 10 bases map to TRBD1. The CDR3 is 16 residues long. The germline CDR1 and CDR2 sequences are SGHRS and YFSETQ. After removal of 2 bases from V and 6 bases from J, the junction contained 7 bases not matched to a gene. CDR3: CASSFGGTGDDEKLFF. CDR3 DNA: TGCGCCAGCAGCTTTGGGGGGACAGGGGATGATGAAAAACTGTTTTTT.

The CDR3: CASSPSDSSYNSPLHF. Here the CDR3 DNA reads TGCGCCAGCAGCCCTTCGGACAGCTCCTATAATTCACCCCTCCACTTT. This chain joins TRBV5-1 and TRBJ1-6; D perhaps matches TRBD1 (6 bases). Trimming cost V 4 bases and J 0 bases, with 11 bases left between them. The length of the CDR3 is 16 residues. In germline, CDR1 is SGHRS, CDR2 YFSETQ.

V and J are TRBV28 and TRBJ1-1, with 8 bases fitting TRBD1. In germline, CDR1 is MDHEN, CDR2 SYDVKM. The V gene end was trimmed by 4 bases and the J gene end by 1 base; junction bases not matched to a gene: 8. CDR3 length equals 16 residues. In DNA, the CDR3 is TGTGCCAGCAGTTCTCAGGGGGCGAGGAGGAACACTGAAGCTTTCTTT. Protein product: CASSSQGARRNTEAFF.